This T cell receptor beta chain was captured in a study of a mutant IDH1 vaccine in newly diagnosed glioma. Study-level information: Patients were pretreated with radiotherapy, temozolomide, or both, mostly both.

Whole-study findings and limits: Evidence of vaccine-induced immune responses was documented in 85% to 95% of patients. The authors found pseudoprogression apparently unrelated to changes in top peripheral T cell clonotypes.

Regarding time point: baseline, week 1 (first vaccination visit). As to treatment: pre-vaccination baseline after standard-of-care therapy. New WHO grade 3 or 4 astrocytomas that were IDH1-mutant and ATRX-lost occurred in the donors. The V segment lost 3 bases and the J segment 2 bases; nucleotides outside the gene matches: 3. The CDR3 totals 14 residues. Germline-derived CDR1 and CDR2 are SQVTM and ANQGSEA. A word on this clone: What it binds is not known.

Generated by immunoSEQ multiplex PCR, the TCRdb table keeps only in-frame clones and is missing some. This sample has fewer than 50,000 clones, with approximately 78% found just once. This chain links TRBV29-1 with TRBJ1-3; 8 bases align to TRBD1. The sequencing here drew on PBMCs, taken from a glioma patient treated with radiotherapy, temozolomide or both. This clonotype originated in a man aged 40-49 years with glioma. Some clones in this sample may be carry-over from other donors' samples. As DNA, the CDR3 is TGCAGCGTTGATGCAGGGGGCCCTGGAAACACCATATATTTT. This codes for CSVDAGGPGNTIYF.